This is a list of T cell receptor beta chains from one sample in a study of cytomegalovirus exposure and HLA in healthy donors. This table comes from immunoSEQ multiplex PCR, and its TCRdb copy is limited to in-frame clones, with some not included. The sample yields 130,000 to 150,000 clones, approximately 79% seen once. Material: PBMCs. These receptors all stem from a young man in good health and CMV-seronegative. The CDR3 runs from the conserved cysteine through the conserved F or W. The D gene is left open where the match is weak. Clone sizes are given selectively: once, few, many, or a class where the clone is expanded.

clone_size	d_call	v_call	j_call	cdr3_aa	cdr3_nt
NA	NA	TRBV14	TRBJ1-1	CASSQDLNRERAEAFF	TGTGCCAGCAGCCAAGATCTTAATAGGGAGCGGGCAGAAGCTTTCTTT
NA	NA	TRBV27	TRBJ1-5	CASSPFSNQPQHF	TGTGCCAGCAGTCCATTTAGCAATCAGCCCCAGCATTTT
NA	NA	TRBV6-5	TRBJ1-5	CASSYSLGAGEQPQHF	TGTGCCAGCAGTTACTCCCTCGGCGCGGGGGAACAGCCCCAGCATTTT
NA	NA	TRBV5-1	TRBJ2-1	CASSWGLAPSPYNEQFF	TGCGCCAGCAGCTGGGGGCTGGCCCCGTCCCCCTACAATGAGCAGTTCTTC
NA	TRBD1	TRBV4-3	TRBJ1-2	CASSHQGQGIYGYTF	TGCGCCAGCAGCCACCAGGGACAGGGGATATATGGCTACACCTTC
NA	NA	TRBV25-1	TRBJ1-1	CATTPGGLTEAFF	TGTGCCACCACCCCCGGAGGGCTCACTGAAGCTTTCTTT
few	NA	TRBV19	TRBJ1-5	CASSIQDSYNQPQHF	TGTGCCAGTAGTATACAGGACAGCTACAATCAGCCCCAGCATTTT
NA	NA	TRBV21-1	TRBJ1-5	CASTSGAQPQHF	TGTGCCAGCACCTCAGGGGCCCAGCCCCAGCATTTT
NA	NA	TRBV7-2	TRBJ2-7	CASSPTALYEQYF	TGTGCCAGCAGCCCAACCGCACTTTACGAGCAGTACTTC
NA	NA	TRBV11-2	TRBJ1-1	CASSLGFYRVRGRTEAFF	TGTGCCAGCAGCTTAGGGTTCTACAGGGTGAGGGGAAGAACTGAAGCTTTCTTT
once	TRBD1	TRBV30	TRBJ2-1	CAWSGDRGENEQFF	TGTGCCTGGAGTGGGGACAGGGGAGAGAATGAGCAGTTCTTC
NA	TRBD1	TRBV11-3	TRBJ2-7	CASSLGQGHEQYF	TGTGCCAGCAGCCTCGGACAGGGGCACGAGCAGTACTTC
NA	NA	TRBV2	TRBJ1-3	CASSDASSGNTIYF	TGTGCCAGCAGTGATGCCAGCTCTGGAAACACCATATATTTT
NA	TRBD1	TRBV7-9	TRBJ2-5	CASSLDGTGGRETQYF	TGTGCCAGCAGCTTAGACGGGACAGGGGGCAGAGAGACCCAGTACTTC
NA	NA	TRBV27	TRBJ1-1	CASSLSGAPTEAFF	TGTGCCAGCAGTTTATCGGGGGCGCCCACTGAAGCTTTCTTT
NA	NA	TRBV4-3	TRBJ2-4	CASSQVIGLPTSTILAKNIQYF	TGCGCCAGCAGCCAAGTAATCGGACTTCCCACCTCCACCATTCTAGCCAAAAACATTCAGTACTTC
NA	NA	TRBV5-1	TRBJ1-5	CASSLDTEGPQHF	TGCGCCAGCAGCTTGGACACCGAGGGGCCCCAGCATTTT
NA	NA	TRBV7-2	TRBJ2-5	CASSPLPGETQYF	TGTGCCAGCAGCCCCTTACCCGGGGAGACCCAGTACTTC
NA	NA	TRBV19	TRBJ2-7	CASSMTGRTEQYF	TGTGCCAGTAGTATGACAGGACGAACCGAGCAGTACTTC
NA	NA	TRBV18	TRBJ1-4	CASSPFDSYEKLFF	TGTGCCAGCTCACCATTTGACAGCTATGAAAAACTGTTTTTT
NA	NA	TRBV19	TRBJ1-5	CASSSVQGHRNQPQHF	TGTGCCAGTAGTTCCGTACAGGGTCATAGGAATCAGCCCCAGCATTTT
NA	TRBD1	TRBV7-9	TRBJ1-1	CSSSSRQGTAEAFF	TGTTCCAGCAGCTCCCGACAGGGTACCGCTGAAGCTTTCTTT
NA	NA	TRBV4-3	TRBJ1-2	CASSQALAAGYTF	TGCGCCAGCAGCCAAGCTCTGGCCGCTGGCTACACCTTC
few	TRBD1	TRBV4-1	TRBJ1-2	CASSQGDRLYGYTF	TGCGCCAGCAGCCAAGGGGACAGACTCTATGGCTACACCTTC
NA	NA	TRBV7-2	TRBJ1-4	CASSTYQGLGEKLFF	TGTGCCAGCAGCACGTATCAGGGGTTGGGGGAAAAACTGTTTTTT
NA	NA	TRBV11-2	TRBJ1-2	CASSLGSQGYGYTF	TGTGCCAGCAGCTTAGGCTCCCAGGGCTATGGCTACACCTTC
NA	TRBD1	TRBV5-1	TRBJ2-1	CASSPQTGAYNEQFF	TGCGCCAGCAGCCCCCAGACAGGGGCCTACAATGAGCAGTTCTTC
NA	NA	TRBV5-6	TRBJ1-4	CASSPRPGHSNEKLFF	TGTGCCAGCAGCCCGAGGCCGGGACACAGTAATGAAAAACTGTTTTTT
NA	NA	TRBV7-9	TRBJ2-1	CASSLVVSGSPGNEQFF	TGTGCCAGCAGCTTAGTGGTAAGCGGTAGCCCGGGCAATGAGCAGTTCTTC
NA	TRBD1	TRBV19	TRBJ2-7	CASSPGTGGYEQYF	TGTGCCAGTAGTCCCGGGACAGGGGGCTACGAGCAGTACTTC
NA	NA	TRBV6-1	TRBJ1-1	CASSRQGPTEAFF	TGTGCCAGCAGTCGTCAGGGGCCGACTGAAGCTTTCTTT
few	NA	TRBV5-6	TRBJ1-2	CASSLPDGLRSYTF	TGTGCCAGCAGCTTGCCGGACGGACTTCGGAGCTACACCTTC
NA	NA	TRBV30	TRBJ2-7	CAWSAGGRSYEQYF	TGTGCCTGGAGTGCGGGGGGCCGCTCCTACGAGCAGTACTTC
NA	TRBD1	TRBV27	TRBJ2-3	CASRTGGTDTQYF	TGTGCCAGCAGGACAGGGGGCACAGATACGCAGTATTTT
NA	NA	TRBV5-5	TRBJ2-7	CASSPEGGSYEQYF	TGTGCCAGCAGCCCCGAAGGCGGCTCCTACGAGCAGTACTTC
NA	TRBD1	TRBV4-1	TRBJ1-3	CASSQGVWTGISGNTIYF	TGCGCCAGCAGCCAAGGGGTCTGGACAGGAATATCTGGAAACACCATATATTTT
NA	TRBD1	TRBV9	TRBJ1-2	CASSAGGGYTF	TGTGCCAGCAGCGCAGGGGGTGGCTACACCTTC
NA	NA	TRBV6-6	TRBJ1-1	CASSYAGPNMNTEAFF	TGTGCCAGCAGTTACGCGGGACCGAATATGAATACTGAAGCTTTCTTT
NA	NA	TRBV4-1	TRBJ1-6	CASSHPKKNSPLHF	TGCGCCAGCAGCCATCCCAAAAAAAATTCACCCCTCCACTTT
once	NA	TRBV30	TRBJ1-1	CAWRGGANTEAFF	TGTGCCTGGAGGGGGGGTGCGAACACTGAAGCTTTCTTT
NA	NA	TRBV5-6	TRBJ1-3	CASSSRFELGSGNTIYF	TGTGCCAGCAGCTCCCGCTTCGAGCTAGGCTCTGGAAACACCATATATTTT
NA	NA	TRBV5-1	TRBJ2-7	CASSLAAATGHEQYF	TGCGCCAGCAGCTTGGCAGCGGCGACAGGCCACGAGCAGTACTTC
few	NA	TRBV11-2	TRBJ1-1	CASSFLPRADLNTEAFF	TGTGCCAGCAGCTTCCTACCCAGGGCCGATCTGAACACTGAAGCTTTCTTT
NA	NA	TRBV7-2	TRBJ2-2	CASRLRGGGAGELFF	TGTGCCAGCAGGTTGAGGGGGGGCGGCGCCGGGGAGCTGTTTTTT
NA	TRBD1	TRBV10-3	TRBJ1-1	CAIRPGQGLNTEAFF	TGTGCCATCAGACCTGGACAGGGTTTGAACACTGAAGCCTTCTTT
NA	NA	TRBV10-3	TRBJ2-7	CAIGPSTGPTYEQYF	TGTGCCATCGGACCATCGACAGGCCCCACCTACGAGCAGTACTTC
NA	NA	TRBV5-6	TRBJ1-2	CASSPGQIYGYTF	TGTGCCAGCAGCCCGGGACAAATCTATGGCTACACCTTC
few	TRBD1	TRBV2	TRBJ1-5	CASSRDRHQPQHF	TGTGCCAGCAGCCGGGACAGGCATCAGCCCCAGCATTTT
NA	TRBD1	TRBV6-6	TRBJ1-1	CASSYTGTGEAFF	TGTGCCAGCAGTTACACCGGGACAGGGGAAGCTTTCTTT
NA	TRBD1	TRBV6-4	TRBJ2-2	CASSSGQAPEGELFF	TGTGCCAGCAGTTCCGGACAGGCCCCGGAGGGGGAGCTGTTTTTT
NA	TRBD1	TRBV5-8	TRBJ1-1	CASSPNRGGTEAFF	TGTGCCAGCAGCCCCAACAGGGGTGGGACTGAAGCTTTCTTT
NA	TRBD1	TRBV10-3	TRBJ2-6	CAIKADRVSAGANVLTF	TGTGCCATCAAGGCGGACAGGGTCTCAGCTGGGGCCAACGTCCTGACTTTC
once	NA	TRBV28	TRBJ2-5	CASVSGGTPQETQYF	TGTGCCAGCGTGAGTGGGGGCACCCCGCAAGAGACCCAGTACTTC
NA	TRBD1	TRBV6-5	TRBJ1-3	CASRGTGFSGNTIYF	TGTGCCAGCAGGGGGACAGGGTTCTCTGGAAACACCATATATTTT
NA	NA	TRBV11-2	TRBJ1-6	CASDDPGEGSPLHF	TGTGCCAGCGACGACCCGGGGGAAGGCTCACCCCTCCACTTT
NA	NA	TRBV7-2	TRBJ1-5	CAGSLQGNQPQHF	TGTGCCGGCAGCTTACAGGGTAATCAGCCCCAGCATTTT
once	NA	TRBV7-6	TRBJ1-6	CASSLEDPGSYNSPLHF	TGTGCCAGCAGCTTAGAGGATCCGGGATCCTATAATTCACCCCTCCACTTT
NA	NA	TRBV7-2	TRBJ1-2	CASSTVGGYTF	TGTGCCAGCAGCACAGTTGGGGGCTACACCTTC
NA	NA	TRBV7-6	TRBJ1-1	CASSQRSGEAFF	TGTGCCAGCAGCCAGAGGTCAGGGGAAGCTTTCTTT